This TCR beta chain was recorded in a study of blood T cell repertoires in COVID-19. Germline trimming cut 2 bases from V and 3 bases from J; bases unmatched to any gene: 4. The germline V gene has CDR1 ENHRY and CDR2 SYGVKD. The CDR3 contains 15 residues. Original handling: Reference gene primers were amplified, and this amplification served to estimate nucleated cell counts. TCRdb keeps only in-frame clones here, not all; method: immunoSEQ multiplex PCR. From that table come the V and J calls and clone size; the DNA was used to work out D and trimming. The data show about 120,000 clones, 82% seen once.

This clonotype originated in a human donor in a cohort sampled during active COVID-19. The chain joins TRBV10-3 to TRBJ1-5, with 7 nucleotides matching TRBD1. Source material: peripheral blood. CDR3 sequence: CAISERQGDNQPQHF. The CDR3 DNA sequence: TGTGCCATCAGTGAGCGACAGGGAGACAATCAGCCCCAGCATTTT.